These 29 T cell receptor beta chains came from one sample sequenced in a study of shared clonotypes between healthy human individuals. Sequenced by immunoSEQ multiplex PCR; TCRdb stores in-frame clones only, minus some. The sample carries hundreds of thousands of clones, less than 85% recorded once. The sequencing input was memory CD4+ T cells sorted from blood. The subset: CD45RA-negative fraction. The source is a woman aged 25 to 39 in good health.

This rearrangement joins TRBV13 to TRBJ2-7; no reliable D call. The CDR3 loop spans 15 amino acids. Germline lookup yields CDR1 PRHDT and CDR2 FYEKMQ (reference sequence). The V gene lost 1 base and the J gene lost 2 bases, with 12 bases spanning the gap. In DNA form, the CDR3 reads TGTGCCAGCAGCTTAGAACGTTCCACCGCCTACGAGCAGTACTTC. It encodes CASSLERSTAYEQYF.

The rearrangement uses TRBV11-3 and TRBJ1-1; D remains ambiguous. Trimming shortened V by 0 bases and J by 0 bases, and 17 bases separated the two germline ends. This CDR3 contains 18 residues. The germline V gene encodes CDR1 SGHNT and CDR2 YENEEA. As DNA, the CDR3 is TGTGCCAGCAGCTTAGATAATAGGGCAGCCTCCTTGAACACTGAAGCTTTCTTT. It yields the protein CASSLDNRAASLNTEAFF.

This clone has only a few counts. The chain links TRBV5-1 to TRBJ2-4; 7 bases are a match to TRBD2. This CDR3 has 17 residues. Germline CDR1 is SGHRS and CDR2 is YFSETQ. V lost 0 bases, J lost 0 bases, and 6 bases stayed unmatched. The CDR3 region is CASSLGASGRAKNIQYF. The CDR3 DNA is TGCGCCAGCAGCTTGGGCGCTAGCGGAAGAGCCAAAAACATTCAGTACTTC.

V usage is TRBV5-1 and J usage is TRBJ2-5, with TRBD2 as a possible D gene (5 bases). This CDR3 contains 13 residues. The ends were cut back, 6 bases at V and 1 base at J, with 10 bases in the middle. Germline V gene lookup returns CDR1 SGHRS and CDR2 YFSETQ. In DNA, the CDR3 is TGCGCCAGCAAGTTGGGGAGCCAAGAGACCCAGTACTTC. It is translated as CASKLGSQETQYF.

The V call is TRBV19, the J call TRBJ2-2; TRBD1 aligns across 9 bases. This CDR3 contains 15 residues. V shed 4 bases, J shed 7 bases, and the junction held 7 bases outside the gene matches. Germline-derived CDR1 and CDR2 are LNHDA and SQIVND (reference sequence). The CDR3 spells CASSTRQGEVGELFF. Here the CDR3 DNA reads TGTGCCAGTAGTACCCGACAGGGGGAGGTCGGGGAGCTGTTTTTT.

This clone is a singleton in its sample. This rearrangement joins TRBV2 to TRBJ1-2; D is undetermined. The CDR3 extends over 14 amino acids. Germline values: CDR1 SNHLY, CDR2 FYNNEI. The germline V and J ends were trimmed by 7 bases and 9 bases, with 21 bases remaining between them. Here the CDR3 reads CASKERSLLGSYTF. The CDR3 DNA sequence: TGTGCCAGCAAAGAGAGGTCGCTTCTGGGAAGCTACACCTTC.

The chain uses TRBV10-3 and TRBJ1-5; D unresolved. The germline V and J ends were trimmed by 2 bases and 0 bases, with 11 bases remaining between them. CDR1 and CDR2 from the germline V gene are ENHRY and SYGVKD. CDR3 length: 16 residues. The CDR3 DNA follows: TGTGCCATCAGTGAGACTGGACGGGATAGCAATCAGCCCCAGCATTTT. Translating gives CAISETGRDSNQPQHF.

The chain links TRBV7-8 to TRBJ2-7; 10 nucleotides align to TRBD1. Germline lookup yields CDR1 SGHVS and CDR2 FQNEAQ. This CDR3 comprises 16 residues. The V segment lost 5 bases and the J segment 4 bases; nucleotides outside the gene matches: 11. CDR3 nucleotide sequence: TGTGCCAGCAGCCCCCAGCCGGGACAGGGGCCTTACGAGCAGTACTTC. It specifies CASSPQPGQGPYEQYF.

Comments on this clone: Other DNA sequences in the sample encode the same CDR3. This chain joins TRBV5-1 and TRBJ2-1; no clear D. The V gene lost 0 bases and the J gene lost 5 bases, with 6 bases spanning the gap. Germline CDR1 reads SGHRS; CDR2 reads YFSETQ. This CDR3 is built from 13 residues. The CDR3 DNA sequence: TGCGCCAGCAGCTTGGCCGGACACAATGAGCAGTTCTTC. Translation: CASSLAGHNEQFF.

This clone was seen once. This chain joins TRBV5-6 and TRBJ2-1; 8 positions match TRBD2. With V trimmed by 2 bases and J by 4 bases, 8 bases remained unmatched. CDR3 length: 16 amino acids. Germline V gene sequence: CDR1 SGHDT, CDR2 YYEEEE. The CDR3 spells CASSFRKAGEYNEQFF. The CDR3, as DNA: TGTGCCAGCAGCTTTCGAAAAGCGGGAGAGTACAATGAGCAGTTCTTC.

This chain connects TRBV18 to TRBJ1-2, with D possibly matching TRBD1 (5 bases). Trimming took off 2 bases at V and 8 bases at J, with 18 bases between the two ends. Germline-derived CDR1 and CDR2 are KGHSH and LQKENI. The CDR3 spans 15 residues. For the CDR3, the DNA is TGTGCCAGCTCACCAAAGGGGCAGGAGGGTGAGGGCTACACCTTC. The encoded protein is CASSPKGQEGEGYTF.

Many counts were recorded for this clone. The chain uses TRBV6-1 and TRBJ2-1; 7 nucleotides match TRBD2. In germline, CDR1 is MNHNS, CDR2 SASEGT. The trim removed 6 bases at V and 9 bases at J, leaving 11 bases unmatched. The CDR3 extends over 14 amino acids. The CDR3 DNA sequence: TGTGCCAGCAGAGGTTCAGTGGGGGAGGGTGAGCAGTTCTTC. Residues: CASRGSVGEGEQFF.

The V call is TRBV29-1, the J call TRBJ1-5; D call uncertain. Trimming took 4 bases from V and 0 from J, leaving 10 bases between them. The CDR3 totals 14 residues. Germline lookup yields CDR1 SQVTM and CDR2 ANQGSEA. CDR3 in amino acids: CSVGNGYSNQPQHF. Written as DNA, the CDR3 is TGCAGCGTTGGAAACGGATATAGCAATCAGCCCCAGCATTTT.

CDR3 sequence reads: CASSLTVMVPGSGRSEQYF. CDR3 nucleotides: TGTGCCAGCAGCTTAACGGTGATGGTACCTGGCTCGGGTCGATCCGAGCAGTACTTC. The chain has TRBV7-2 and TRBJ2-7; no definite D call. The CDR3 runs to 19 residues. V was cut by 2 bases and J by 6 bases, with 29 bases left in between. The germline CDR1 and CDR2 sequences are SGHTA and FQGNSA.

The gene calls are TRBV10-3 and TRBJ2-7, with 10 bases fitting TRBD2. Germline V CDR1 and CDR2: ENHRY, SYGVKD. V was pared by 4 bases and J by 0 bases, with 6 bases of the junction left unmatched. CDR3 length equals 16 residues. This CDR3 reads CAISGGLATSSYEQYF. Here the CDR3 DNA reads TGTGCCATCAGTGGGGGACTAGCGACAAGCTCCTACGAGCAGTACTTC.

CDR3 in amino acids: CASSLRPAGETQYF. DNA of the CDR3: TGTGCCAGCAGTTTAAGACCCGCGGGTGAGACCCAGTACTTC. J is TRBJ2-5 and V is TRBV6-6, with TRBD2 as a possible D gene (5 bases). This CDR3 spans 14 amino acids. V lost 4 bases to trimming and J lost 5 bases, with 14 bases between them. Germline values: CDR1 MNHNY, CDR2 SVGAGI (reference sequence).

The V gene is TRBV5-1, the J gene TRBJ2-7; D not resolved. Germline CDR1 SGHRS, CDR2 YFSETQ. The CDR3 contains 13 residues. V dropped 0 bases and J dropped 5 bases, with 9 bases sitting between them. The CDR3 DNA follows: TGCGCCAGCAGCTTGGGGGTGATGGACGAGCAGTACTTC. As protein: CASSLGVMDEQYF.

The chain links TRBV7-2 to TRBJ1-2; possibly TRBD1 for D (5 bases). Germline V gives CDR1 SGHTA, CDR2 FQGNSA. V lost 3 bases to trimming and J lost 4 bases, with 12 bases between them. The CDR3 length is 14 residues. The CDR3 DNA is TGTGCCAGCAGCTTTCACCTGGGGACCTATGGCTACACCTTC. The encoded protein is CASSFHLGTYGYTF.

V and J are TRBV29-1 and TRBJ2-1; 14 bases align to TRBD2. V shed 7 bases and J 5 bases; nucleotides not matched to a gene: 10. The germline CDR1 and CDR2 sequences are SQVTM and ANQGSEA. This CDR3 has 16 amino acids. CDR3 loop: CSDRTSGRWGNNEQFF. The CDR3, as DNA: TGCAGCGATCGGACTAGCGGGAGGTGGGGTAACAATGAGCAGTTCTTC.

V usage is TRBV28 and J usage is TRBJ2-1, with 14 bases lining up with TRBD2. The V gene end was trimmed by 5 bases and the J gene end by 12 bases; junction bases not matched to a gene: 12. The CDR3 is 16 amino acids. CDR1 is MDHEN, CDR2 SYDVKM, per germline. CDR3 sequence: CASSPIAGLAGARQFF. In nucleotides, the CDR3 is TGTGCCAGCAGTCCGATCGCGGGACTAGCGGGAGCCCGGCAGTTCTTC.

This chain joins TRBV28 and TRBJ2-3; 8 bases map to TRBD2. The CDR3 is made up of 22 amino acids. Germline values: CDR1 MDHEN, CDR2 SYDVKM. J gave up 4 bases and V 3 bases, and 27 bases lay outside the gene matches. The CDR3 sequence: CASSFPPTGRAWVTTRADTQYF. CDR3 bases: TGTGCCAGCAGTTTTCCTCCGACCGGGAGGGCCTGGGTCACCACCCGCGCAGATACGCAGTATTTT.

The count of this clone is one. The gene calls are TRBV19 and TRBJ1-2, with D unclear. CDR3 length equals 13 residues. Looked up from germline, CDR1 is LNHDA and CDR2 is SQIVND (reference sequence). V dropped 6 bases and J dropped 3 bases, with 11 bases sitting between them. DNA of the CDR3: TGTGCCAGTAGGGACCCGGGTTACTATGGCTACACCTTC. The encoded protein is CASRDPGYYGYTF.

Here the CDR3 reads CAPLRLAGDRTGELFF. CDR3 DNA: TGTGCCCCCCTTCGACTAGCGGGAGATCGGACCGGGGAGCTGTTTTTT. This chain joins TRBV7-9 and TRBJ2-2, with 12 positions matching TRBD2. V dropped 11 bases and J dropped 5; count of bases not matched to a gene: 12. The CDR3 loop spans 16 amino acids. Germline V gene lookup returns CDR1 SEHNR and CDR2 FQNEAQ (reference sequence).

V gene TRBV5-8 combines with J gene TRBJ1-5, with 8 bases that match TRBD1. The CDR3 has 15 residues. Germline V gene data show CDR1 as SGHTS and CDR2 as YDEGEE. Trimming removed 0 bases from V and 7 bases from J; junction bases left unmatched: 6. The CDR3 protein is CASSLGSHRGQPQHF. The DNA for the CDR3 is TGTGCCAGCAGCTTGGGTTCGCACAGGGGGCAGCCCCAGCATTTT.

This sequence joins TRBV12-5 and TRBJ2-1, with 8 bases that match TRBD2. The J segment lost 3 bases and the V segment lost 4 bases, leaving 5 bases of the junction unmatched. The V gene's germline CDR1 is LGHNT and CDR2 FRNRAP. CDR3 size: 15 residues. CDR3 loop: CASGSNSGNYNEQFF. Here the CDR3 DNA reads TGTGCTAGTGGTTCGAATAGCGGGAACTACAATGAGCAGTTCTTC.

The CDR3 nucleotides read TGTGCCAGCAGCCCGTTCTGGGAGGGGGGCTACGAGCAGTACTTC. Encoded protein: CASSPFWEGGYEQYF. The chain combines TRBV7-2 with TRBJ2-7; possible D gene TRBD2, 7 bases. V lost 5 bases to trimming and J lost 3 bases, with 17 bases between them. The CDR3 loop spans 15 amino acids. The V gene's germline CDR1 is SGHTA and CDR2 FQGNSA.

The chain combines TRBV5-4 with TRBJ1-1; 9 nucleotides agree with TRBD1. The germline V gene has CDR1 SGHNT and CDR2 YYREEE (reference sequence). CDR3 length: 15 amino acids. V shed 5 bases, J shed 7 bases, and the junction held 12 bases outside the gene matches. This chain's CDR3 is CASRKTGQGTGEAFF. As DNA, the CDR3 is TGTGCCAGCAGGAAAACGGGACAGGGAACGGGTGAAGCTTTCTTT.

CDR3 in DNA: TGTGCCAGCAGCGACACAGGGGCCAAAAACATTCAGTACTTC. It is translated as CASSDTGAKNIQYF. The rearrangement joins TRBV25-1 to TRBJ2-4; perhaps TRBD1 as D (6 bases). CDR3 length: 14 residues. Trimming cost V 6 bases and J 1 base, with 10 bases left between them. Germline V gene data show CDR1 as MGHDK and CDR2 as SYGVNS.

The gene calls are TRBV30 and TRBJ2-2; 8 bases are shared with TRBD1. V dropped 3 bases and J dropped 3; count of bases not matched to a gene: 6. Looked up from germline, CDR1 is GTSNPN and CDR2 is SVGIG (reference sequence). The CDR3 totals 15 residues. The CDR3 loop is CAWRRQTGDTGELFF. CDR3 in DNA: TGTGCCTGGAGACGGCAGACAGGGGACACCGGGGAGCTGTTTTTT.